The T cell receptor (beta chain) described here comes from a study of T cell responses to AZD1222 COVID-19 vaccine (dated by TCRdb to the early 2020s). About the investigation overall: AZD1222 recipients with second doses at about 4 weeks or about 12 weeks were pooled, because spike-specific TCR depth and breadth did not differ between schedules. A total of just over 230 trial participants underwent TCR sequencing, of whom more than 200 had received two doses of AZD1222 and some 26 had received two doses of the MenACWY control vaccine. Trial participants were enrolled by age into 18-55, 56-69 and 70-plus year subgroups, with roughly 150, 30 and 60 TCR-sequenced participants respectively. Points the paper makes about the study in general: Vaccine-associated CD4 TCRs spanned the whole spike protein, with dominant responses in regions 160-218 and 743-854. No day 14 peak-response samples were available, so repertoires were characterized only after the peak T cell response. Participants were mostly white British, with more females than males. The authors suggested clonal diversity may have been underestimated. Conclusions about previously exposed vaccinees were limited because only a handful of AZD1222 recipients were SARS-CoV-2 seropositive at baseline. After two AZD1222 doses, spike-specific TCR breadth and depth were significantly higher than at day 0 and than in MenACWY recipients. In the small 56-69-year group, the increase in depth fell short of significance, most likely because of low power. Reportedly, close to half of the unique spike-specific TCRs recognized epitopes lying outside the regions that are mutated in the B.1.351 and B.1.1.7 variants.

For this clone: The specificity of this receptor is unknown. No base quality information exists; no much larger clone differs at one position.

The CDR3 regions of human TCRbeta chains were subjected to immunosequencing. Turning to the authors' computational methods: TCRs in the repertoires were compared against a reference library of SARS-CoV-2-specific TCRs that had been generated with the MIRA antigen-specificity platform. Breadth meant the fraction of unique TCRs that were SARS-CoV-2-associated, whereas depth meant the fraction of total T cells that were SARS-CoV-2-associated. Each spike-specific TCR was assigned to its reactive spike region and to a CD4 or CD8 class using the MIRA data. Log10-transformed breadth and depth values were compared by one-way ANOVA with Sidak's multiple comparisons tests. TCRdb took this table from immuneACCESS and kept in-frame rearrangements with V and J called. Such tables lack part of the clones; where checked against another copy, unresolved V genes explain under half of the gap, and the rest is unexplained. V and J calls and clone size are given by that table; D and trimming were obtained from the DNA. The sample yields roughly 66,000 clones; roughly 80% were counted once. The ten largest clonotypes hold around 5% of the sample.

Reading the germline V gene (reference sequence) gives CDR1 LGHDT and CDR2 YNNKEL. V lost 6 bases and J lost 4 bases, and the count of bases not matched to a germline gene is 5. Taken from cysteine to phenylalanine, the CDR3 has 14 residues. The only DNA kept is the CDR3, 42 bases in frame from the first base. The time point label of this sample denotes: baseline before first vaccination. The vaccinee samples were drawn from two UK trials, COV001 and COV002, one of which was a single-blind randomized controlled phase 2/3 trial testing AZD1222 (ChAdOx1 nCoV-19) in healthy adults. For TCRbeta chain sequencing, PBMC samples were collected from trial participants at day 0 and at day 28 after the second dose.

The sequence was obtained from an adult in good health. The sequenced sample was peripheral blood, obtained on day 0 of AZD1222 vaccination. Recombination connected TRBV3-1 (or the pseudogene TRBV3-2) to TRBJ1-3; 8 junctional bases match TRBD1. The DNA is TGTGCCAGCAGGGGGCCAGGGGGCGGAAACACCATATATTTT. This sequence encodes CASRGPGGGNTIYF.